The next 21 T cell receptor beta chains were all read from a single sample in a study of CD8 T cells in Susac syndrome. Random hexamers were used to reverse transcribe about 0.45 to 1 ug of RNA. Via MiXCR, TCRdb re-called the immunoSEQ multiplex PCR reads, giving one row per CDR3 protein. The table shows approximately 210,000 distinct CDR3 sequences, with roughly 96% occurring only once. Sequencing was carried out using CD4+ T cells from PBMCs. The receptors were sampled from a human donor with multiple sclerosis.

This chain joins TRBV3-1 and TRBJ1-4; TRBD1 might be the D (5 bases). The length of the CDR3 is 14 residues. Germline CDR1 reads LGHDT; CDR2 reads YNNKEL (reference sequence). V lost 6 bases and J 8 bases, leaving 16 bases between the germline ends. The CDR3 region has the DNA TGTGCCAGCAGTCGGGACCCAAAATGGGAAAAACTGTTTTTT. Translated: CASSRDPKWEKLFF.

The chain recombines TRBV2 with TRBJ2-4, with a possible D match to TRBD2 (6 bases). With 2 bases removed from V and 6 bases from J, the gap between germline ends came to 11 bases. Per the germline V gene, CDR1 is SNHLY and CDR2 is FYNNEI. CDR3 length: 14 amino acids. The CDR3 here is CASSETGVGNIQYF. CDR3 nucleotides: TGTGCCAGCAGTGAAACGGGGGTGGGAAACATTCAGTACTTC.

This chain joins TRBV30 and TRBJ2-1; a weak D match, TRBD1 (5 bases). The germline V gene has CDR1 GTSNPN and CDR2 SVGIG (reference sequence). This CDR3 comprises 11 residues. Trimming removed 4 bases from V and 9 bases from J, with 10 bases in between. The CDR3 here is CAWNIRGEQFF. The CDR3 DNA is TGTGCCTGGAATATTAGGGGTGAGCAGTTCTTC.

The chain links TRBV4-1 to TRBJ2-7, with 10 bases aligning to TRBD1. Germline V CDR1 and CDR2: MGHRA, YSYEKL. The CDR3 loop spans 17 amino acids. The junction had 12 bases not matched to a gene; V was cut back by 4 bases and J by 3 bases. The CDR3 DNA reads as TGCGCCAGCAGCCTCCTAAGGGGACAGGGGAACATCTACGAGCAGTACTTC. Translated, it gives CASSLLRGQGNIYEQYF.

The J gene is TRBJ1-2, the V gene TRBV29-1, with D unclear. V gave up 7 bases and J gave up 8 bases, with 14 bases separating them. The CDR3 consists of 11 residues. Looked up from germline, CDR1 is SQVTM and CDR2 is ANQGSEA. The CDR3 DNA is TGCAGCGGGCAAACCGGGCAGGGCTACACCTTC. Amino acids: CSGQTGQGYTF.

This clonotype was counted a few times. This chain connects TRBV28 to TRBJ2-1; 11 bases match TRBD2. J was trimmed by 0 bases and V by 5 bases; bases with no gene match: 3. Germline V gives CDR1 MDHEN, CDR2 SYDVKM. There are 16 residues in the CDR3. CDR3 protein: CASSPTSGSSYNEQFF. Here the CDR3 DNA reads TGTGCCAGCAGTCCTACTAGCGGGAGCTCCTACAATGAGCAGTTCTTC.

This clonotype occurred once. The chain combines TRBV7-6 with TRBJ2-5, with 7 bases lining up with TRBD2. The CDR3 has 14 amino acids. Germline V gene lookup returns CDR1 SGHVS and CDR2 FNYEAQ. Trimming removed 1 base from V and 5 bases from J; junction bases left unmatched: 4. The CDR3: CASSLGTSAETQYF. The CDR3 DNA follows: TGTGCCAGCAGCTTAGGGACTAGTGCCGAGACCCAGTACTTC.

This rearrangement joins TRBV7-9 to TRBJ2-1; 11 bases are shared with TRBD2. This CDR3 comprises 15 residues. J lost 9 bases, V lost 3 bases, and 7 bases had no gene match. Looked up from germline, CDR1 is SEHNR and CDR2 is FQNEAQ (reference sequence). CDR3 sequence reads: CASSFLAGGQGEQFF. DNA of the CDR3: TGTGCCAGCAGCTTCTTAGCGGGGGGGCAGGGTGAGCAGTTCTTC.

The gene calls are TRBV25-1 and TRBJ2-2; D gene ambiguous. V gave up 5 bases and J gave up 6 bases, with 10 bases separating them. The CDR3 spans 13 residues. Germline CDR1 and CDR2: MGHDK and SYGVNS. Here the CDR3 reads CASSQLVAGELFF. The CDR3 nucleotides are TGTGCCAGCAGTCAGCTCGTGGCCGGGGAGCTGTTTTTT.

The chain links TRBV29-1 to TRBJ1-5; 11 positions match TRBD1. The CDR3 runs 15 residues. CDR1 SQVTM and CDR2 ANQGSEA come from the germline V gene. Trimming removed 4 bases from V and 2 bases from J; junction bases left unmatched: 4. The CDR3 coding sequence is TGCAGCGTTGGGGACAGGGGGTCTGGCAATCAGCCCCAGCATTTT. Its translation: CSVGDRGSGNQPQHF.

This sequence joins TRBV6-2 or TRBV6-3 and TRBJ1-5, with D perhaps matching TRBD1 (6 bases). Germline loops: CDR1 MNHEY, CDR2 SVGEGT. The CDR3 covers 13 residues. With 4 bases removed from V and 4 bases from J, the gap between germline ends came to 8 bases. The CDR3 sequence: CASSWGANQPQHF. The CDR3 DNA reads TGTGCCAGCAGTTGGGGGGCTAATCAGCCCCAGCATTTT.

CDR3 region: CASSLGGTAYEQYF. For the CDR3, the DNA is TGTGCCAGCAGTTTAGGTGGGACAGCCTACGAGCAGTACTTC. V and J are TRBV12-3 or TRBV12-4 and TRBJ2-7; 7 bases agree with TRBD1. This CDR3 contains 14 residues. With V trimmed by 1 base and J by 2 bases, 2 bases remained unmatched.

The chain has TRBV20-1 and TRBJ1-5, with D uncertain. Germline V gene lookup returns CDR1 DFQATT and CDR2 SNEGSKA (reference sequence). The CDR3 covers 13 residues. Trimming pared 1 base from V and 4 bases from J, leaving 8 bases between. The CDR3 nucleotides read TGCAGTGCTAGAGGAGGGAGGAATCAGCCCCAGCATTTT. Its translation is CSARGGRNQPQHF.

The V call is TRBV3-1, the J call TRBJ2-3, with D tentatively TRBD2 (6 bases). The CDR3 length is 15 residues. The germline V gene encodes CDR1 LGHDT and CDR2 YNNKEL (reference sequence). Trimming shortened V by 10 bases and J by 7 bases, and 24 bases separated the two germline ends. The CDR3 spells CATTDLAGPANTQYF. The DNA of the CDR3 is TGTGCCACCACAGACTTGGCGGGGCCTGCGAATACGCAGTATTTT.

V usage is TRBV20-1 and J usage is TRBJ2-7; the D is unclear. The CDR3 consists of 11 residues. Germline V CDR1 and CDR2: DFQATT, SNEGSKA (reference sequence). The V end lost 4 bases, the J end lost 6 bases, and 10 bases lay between the germline ends. CDR3 in DNA: TGCAGTGCTACGGACGTGGGCGAGCAGTACTTC. Translating gives CSATDVGEQYF.

The chain joins TRBV30 to TRBJ2-7; TRBD2 agrees at 14 bases. J gave up 5 bases and V 2 bases, and 5 bases lay outside the gene matches. CDR3 length equals 15 residues. Germline V CDR1 and CDR2: GTSNPN, SVGIG (reference sequence). The CDR3 sequence: CAWSPGLAGVDEQYF. The DNA for the CDR3 is TGTGCCTGGAGTCCGGGACTAGCGGGAGTGGACGAGCAGTACTTC.

Only one count was recorded for this clonotype. This chain joins TRBV25-1 and TRBJ1-6; possible D gene TRBD1, 6 bases. Germline CDR1 MGHDK, CDR2 SYGVNS. CDR3 size: 14 residues. The V end was cut by 2 bases, the J end by 11 bases, with 13 bases between. The CDR3 bases are TGTGCCAGCAGTGAACGGAGGGGGTACGCACCCCTCCACTTT. It is translated as CASSERRGYAPLHF.

This chain joins TRBV11-2 and TRBJ1-3, with D tentatively TRBD1 (6 bases). This CDR3 spans 15 amino acids. Trimming stripped 6 bases from V and 0 bases from J, with 12 bases between. CDR1 is SGHAT and CDR2 is FQNNGV in the germline V gene. The DNA for the CDR3 is TGTGCCAGCAGACTGACAGGAGTCTCTGGAAACACCATATATTTT. This gives the protein CASRLTGVSGNTIYF.

The chain carries TRBV7-3 and TRBJ2-1; 8 nucleotides agree with TRBD2. Germline assignment: CDR1 SGHTA and CDR2 FQGTGA. The junction had 12 bases not matched to a gene; V was cut back by 3 bases and J by 5 bases. This CDR3 has 17 amino acids. The CDR3 here is CASSFPGTRGSHNEQFF. CDR3 coding DNA: TGTGCCAGCAGCTTCCCCGGGACTAGGGGTAGCCACAATGAGCAGTTCTTC.

This chain connects TRBV11-2 to TRBJ2-4; the D gene could be TRBD1 or TRBD2 (5 bases each). The length of the CDR3 is 15 residues. Germline CDR1 reads SGHAT; CDR2 reads FQNNGV. V lost 0 bases and J lost 3, with 9 bases in between. The CDR3 loop is CASSLDGTSKNIQYF. The CDR3, as DNA: TGTGCCAGCAGCTTAGACGGGACGAGCAAAAACATTCAGTACTTC.

V usage is TRBV5-4 and J usage is TRBJ2-2, with TRBD1 as a possible D gene (6 bases). The CDR3 totals 16 residues. Germline V gene data show CDR1 as SGHNT and CDR2 as YYREEE (reference sequence). The V end was cut by 4 bases, the J end by 5 bases, with 18 bases between. The CDR3 DNA follows: TGTGCCAGCAGCCCAGGGACACCCGCGACAACCGGGGAGCTGTTTTTT. It is translated as CASSPGTPATTGELFF.